The following is a TCR beta chain sequence with its context. The target antigen is unknown. Sequenced by immunoSEQ multiplex PCR; TCRdb stores in-frame clones only, minus some. The sample lists 2.3 million or so clones, approximately 95% seen once, with 0.39% in the top ten. This entry comes from a study of shared clonotypes between healthy human individuals. Whole-study context: The plates for each donor numbered three CD4 naive, three CD4 memory, two CD8 naive and one CD8 memory. Findings of the study overall: Blood alone was sampled, and tissue repertoires likely differ. Read depth was anticipated to influence clonotype sharing among donors.

The CDR3 runs to 15 residues. Trimming took 2 bases from V and 2 from J, leaving 9 bases between them. Germline V gives CDR1 MNHNS, CDR2 SASEGT. The gene calls are TRBV6-1 and TRBJ1-4; weak D call: TRBD1 (6 bases). The specimen sequenced was naive CD4+ T cells from PBMCs. Subset of the sample: CD45RA+ positively selected. The clonotype was recovered from a young man in good health. Some clones in this sample may be carry-over from other donors' samples. The CDR3 sequence: CASSERGGTNEKLFF. In DNA form, the CDR3 reads TGTGCCAGCAGTGAAAGAGGGGGGACTAATGAAAAACTGTTTTTT.